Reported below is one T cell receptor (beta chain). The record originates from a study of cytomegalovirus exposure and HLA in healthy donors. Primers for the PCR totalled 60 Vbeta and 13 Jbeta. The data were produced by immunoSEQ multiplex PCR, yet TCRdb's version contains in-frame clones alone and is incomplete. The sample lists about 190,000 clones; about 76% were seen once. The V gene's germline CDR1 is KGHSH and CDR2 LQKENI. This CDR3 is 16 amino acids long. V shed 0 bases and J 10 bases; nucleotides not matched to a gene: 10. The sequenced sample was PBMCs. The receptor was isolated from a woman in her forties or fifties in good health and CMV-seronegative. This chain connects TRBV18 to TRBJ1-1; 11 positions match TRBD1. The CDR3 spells CASSPPVGQGALGAFF. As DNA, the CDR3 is TGTGCCAGCTCACCACCGGTAGGACAGGGGGCTCTCGGAGCTTTCTTT.